The sequence of this TCR beta chain was determined in a study of cytomegalovirus exposure and HLA in healthy donors (TCRdb year 2017). As for the study more broadly: According to a later analysis, one platform produced both the approximately 110 validation repertoires and the 666 repertoires of the first cohort. The study aimed to test whether cataloging public T cell receptors could reveal signatures of past pathogen exposure. In addition to the first cohort of 650 to 800 subjects, a separate validation cohort of approximately 130 different subjects was used. To predict cytomegalovirus infection status, the study brought together high-throughput TCR immunosequencing, statistical association of individual TCRs with disease status, and machine learning. Broader findings and caveats from the paper: The authors suggested that the approach could potentially be generalized to other disease states and immunological phenotypes. A few of the identified cytomegalovirus-associated TCR beta chains were confirmed in vitro to be specific for cytomegalovirus antigens. In a later analysis, TCRs clustered in the first cohort were found to also tend to co-occur in the 120 or so validation repertoires, with 90% to 95% of cluster scores above 0. In both the original and validation cohorts, the classifier was reported to diagnose cytomegalovirus status with high specificity and sensitivity. While some public TCRs were present in many individuals, most TCR sequences turned up only very rarely across donors. A later analysis lacked HLA typing for the validation cohort, so it scored co-occurrence in that cohort across all 110 or so repertoires. The study listed 164 TCR beta chains as associated with cytomegalovirus.

Separate from the roughly 700-subject first cohort, the validation cohort of roughly 110 subjects was the group to which the donors belonged. Library construction relied on the immunoSEQ multiplex PCR assay. The authors' pipeline ran thus. A statistical classification framework was developed to diagnose cytomegalovirus status using the catalog of TCR beta chain sequences. Held by TCRdb, this immuneACCESS table contains in-frame sequences only and omits some clones. Under half of the omission traces to an unresolved V gene where checked; the cause of the rest is unknown. The D gene and trimming were derived from the DNA, and the V and J assignments and clone size from that table. This sample has over 150,000 clones in its table, and approximately 86% of those were observed once. Together, the top ten hold about a fifth of the sample. Regarding this clone: The antigen this receptor binds is unknown. Base qualities are missing; no much larger clone stands one base away.

The receptor was derived from a man aged 18 to 29 in good health and CMV-seropositive. The material sequenced was PBMCs.

The DNA sequence is as follows: TGTGCCAGCAGCCGCAGGGGGGACACCGGGGAGCTGTTTTTT. This gives the protein CASSRRGDTGELFF. The chain is encoded by TRBV7-8 joined to TRBJ2-2, and TRBD1 may be the D gene, going by 7 matching bases. CDR1 and CDR2 are drawn from the germline V gene: SGHVS, FQNEAQ. V is cut by 5 bases and J by 3 bases, and the space between the germline ends is 10 bases. The CDR3 contains 14 residues, cysteine and phenylalanine counted. CDR3 DNA only is kept here, 42 bases in frame from base 1.